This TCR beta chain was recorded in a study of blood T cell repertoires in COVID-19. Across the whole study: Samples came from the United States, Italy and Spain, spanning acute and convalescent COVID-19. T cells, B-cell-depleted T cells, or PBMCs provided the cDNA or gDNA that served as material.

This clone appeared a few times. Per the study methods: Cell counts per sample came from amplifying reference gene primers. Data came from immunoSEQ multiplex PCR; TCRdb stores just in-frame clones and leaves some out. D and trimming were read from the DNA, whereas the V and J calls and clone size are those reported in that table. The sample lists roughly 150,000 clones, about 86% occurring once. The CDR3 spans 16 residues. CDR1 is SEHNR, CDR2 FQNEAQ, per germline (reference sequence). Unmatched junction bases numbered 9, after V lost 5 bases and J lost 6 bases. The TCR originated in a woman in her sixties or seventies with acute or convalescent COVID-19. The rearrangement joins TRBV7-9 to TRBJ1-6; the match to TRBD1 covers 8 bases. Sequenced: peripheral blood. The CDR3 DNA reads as TGTGCCAGCAGCCGAGCCCTTGACAGGGGTAATTCACCCCTCCACTTT. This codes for CASSRALDRGNSPLHF.